This T cell receptor beta chain stems from a study of blood T cells in healthy people across ages. Findings and caveats of the study: As age increased, TCR beta diversity per million T cells fell in a roughly linear fashion.

A few counts support this clonotype. Antigen unknown. Through a sample-barcoded 5' primer and a J-beta primer mix, a second PCR was run for roughly 6 to 12 cycles. Via MiXCR, TCRdb re-called the 5' RACE reads, giving one row per CDR3 protein. The sample shows about 1.4 million distinct CDR3 sequences, almost 60% of them seen only once. Donors were systemically healthy Caucasian individuals from Russia aged roughly 6 to 100 years. The sequence was obtained from a young man in good health. Sequenced input: blood.

The CDR3 region is CSVERLAGGYEQYF. Here the CDR3 DNA reads TGCAGCGTTGAGAGACTAGCGGGAGGCTACGAGCAGTACTTC. The chain links TRBV29-1 to TRBJ2-7; 13 positions match TRBD2. The CDR3 is 14 residues long. The J segment lost 3 bases and the V segment lost 3 bases, leaving 2 bases of the junction unmatched. CDR1 is SQVTM, CDR2 ANQGSEA, per germline.